This T cell receptor (beta chain) comes out of a study of T cell responses to AZD1222 COVID-19 vaccine. As to this clone: No antigen is known for it.

Some clones are missing from TCRdb's copy, which holds only in-frame ones; the method was immunoSEQ multiplex PCR. In the table there are 26,000 or so clones, about nine tenths of which are singletons. Notes on the study in general: Spike-specific TCR breadth and depth grew following two AZD1222 doses. Unmutated variant regions reportedly attract nearly half of all spike-specific TCRs.

This TCR derives from an adult who received the AZD1222 COVID-19 vaccine. Material: peripheral blood, obtained 28 days after the second AZD1222 dose.

This CDR3 is CASWSGAGETQYF. The CDR3 DNA sequence: TGTGCCAGCTGGAGTGGGGCGGGAGAGACCCAGTACTTC. The gene calls are TRBV6-5 and TRBJ2-5; D is possibly TRBD1 or TRBD2 (5 bases each). Per germline, CDR1 MNHEY and CDR2 SVGAGI. The CDR3 runs 13 residues. The germline V and J ends were trimmed by 8 bases and 4 bases, with 14 bases remaining between them.